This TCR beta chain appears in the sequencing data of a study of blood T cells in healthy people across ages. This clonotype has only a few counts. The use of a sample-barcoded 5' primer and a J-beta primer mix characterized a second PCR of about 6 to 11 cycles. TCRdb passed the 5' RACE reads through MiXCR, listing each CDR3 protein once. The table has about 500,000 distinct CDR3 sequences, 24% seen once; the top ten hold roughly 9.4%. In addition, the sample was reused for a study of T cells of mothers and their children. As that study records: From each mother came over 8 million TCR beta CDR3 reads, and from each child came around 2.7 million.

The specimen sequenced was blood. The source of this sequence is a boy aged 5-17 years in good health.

The chain's CDR3 is CASSFRPSGAKETQYF. The CDR3 DNA is TGTGCCAGCAGTTTCCGGCCTAGCGGGGCAAAAGAGACCCAGTACTTC. The chain carries TRBV28 and TRBJ2-5; 9 bases fit TRBD2. CDR3 size: 16 residues. After removal of 3 bases from V and 3 bases from J, the junction contained 8 bases not matched to a gene. The germline CDR1 and CDR2 sequences are MDHEN and SYDVKM.